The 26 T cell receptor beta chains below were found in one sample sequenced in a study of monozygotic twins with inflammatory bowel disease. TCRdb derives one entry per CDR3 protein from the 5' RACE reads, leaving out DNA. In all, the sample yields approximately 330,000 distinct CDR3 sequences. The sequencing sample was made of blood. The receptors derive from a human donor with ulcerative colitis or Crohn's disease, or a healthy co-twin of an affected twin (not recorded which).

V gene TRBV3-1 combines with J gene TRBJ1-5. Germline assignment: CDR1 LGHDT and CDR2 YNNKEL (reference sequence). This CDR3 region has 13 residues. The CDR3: CASSQEIAQPQHF.

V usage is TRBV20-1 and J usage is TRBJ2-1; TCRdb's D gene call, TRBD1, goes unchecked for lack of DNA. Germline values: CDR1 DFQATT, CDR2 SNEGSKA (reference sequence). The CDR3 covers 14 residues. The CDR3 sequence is CSAATPGVYNEQFF.

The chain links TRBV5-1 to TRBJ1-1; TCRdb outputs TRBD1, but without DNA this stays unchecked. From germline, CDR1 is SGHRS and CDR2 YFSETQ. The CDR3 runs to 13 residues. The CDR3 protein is CASSQIPLSEAFF.

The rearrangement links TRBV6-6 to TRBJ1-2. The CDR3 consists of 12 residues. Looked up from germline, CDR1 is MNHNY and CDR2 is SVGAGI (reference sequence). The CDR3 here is CASRSTIWGYTF.

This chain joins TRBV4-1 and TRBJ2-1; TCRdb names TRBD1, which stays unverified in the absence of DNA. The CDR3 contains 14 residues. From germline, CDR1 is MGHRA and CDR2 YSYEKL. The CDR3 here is CASSFGQGFSEQFF.

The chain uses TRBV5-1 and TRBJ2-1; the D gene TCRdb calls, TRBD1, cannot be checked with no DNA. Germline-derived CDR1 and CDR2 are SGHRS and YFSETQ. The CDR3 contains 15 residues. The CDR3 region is CASSLAVMGAGEQFF.

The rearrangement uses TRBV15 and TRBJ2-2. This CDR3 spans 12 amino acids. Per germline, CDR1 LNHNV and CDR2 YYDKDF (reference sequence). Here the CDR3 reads CATLGVTGELFF.

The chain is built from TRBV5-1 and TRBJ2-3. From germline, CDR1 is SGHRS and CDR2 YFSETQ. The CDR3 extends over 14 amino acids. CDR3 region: CASSFGGRTDTQYF.

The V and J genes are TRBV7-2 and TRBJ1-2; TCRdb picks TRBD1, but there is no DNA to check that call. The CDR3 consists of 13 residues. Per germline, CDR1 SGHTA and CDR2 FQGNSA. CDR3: CASSSGTGDGYTF.

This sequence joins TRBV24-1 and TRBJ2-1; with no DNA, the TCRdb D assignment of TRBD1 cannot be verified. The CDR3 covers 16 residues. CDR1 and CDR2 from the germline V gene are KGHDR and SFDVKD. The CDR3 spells CATSDFRPANYNEQFF.

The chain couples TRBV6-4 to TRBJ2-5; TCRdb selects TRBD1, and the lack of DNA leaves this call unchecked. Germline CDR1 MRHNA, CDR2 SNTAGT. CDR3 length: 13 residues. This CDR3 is CAISRDGKETQYF.

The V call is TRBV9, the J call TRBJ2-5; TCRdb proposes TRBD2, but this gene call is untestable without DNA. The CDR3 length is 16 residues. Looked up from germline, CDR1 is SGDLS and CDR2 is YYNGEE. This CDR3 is CASSFRAGGPRETQYF.

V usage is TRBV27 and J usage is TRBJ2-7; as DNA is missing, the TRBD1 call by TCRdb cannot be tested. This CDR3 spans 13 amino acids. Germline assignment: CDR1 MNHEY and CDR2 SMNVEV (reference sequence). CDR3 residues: CASRPGVSYEQYF.

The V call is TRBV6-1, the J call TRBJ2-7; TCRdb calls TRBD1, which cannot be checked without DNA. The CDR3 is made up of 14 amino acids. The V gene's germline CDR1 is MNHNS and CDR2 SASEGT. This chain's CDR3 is CASSVEEGAGEQYF.

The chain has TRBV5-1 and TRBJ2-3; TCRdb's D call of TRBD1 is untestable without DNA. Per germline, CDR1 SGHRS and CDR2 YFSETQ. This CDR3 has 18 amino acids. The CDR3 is CASSLGRGSTIFTDTQYF.

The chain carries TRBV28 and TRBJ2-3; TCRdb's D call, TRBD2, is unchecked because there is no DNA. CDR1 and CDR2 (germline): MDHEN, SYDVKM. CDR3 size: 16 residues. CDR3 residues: CASSEGGGAVIDTQYF. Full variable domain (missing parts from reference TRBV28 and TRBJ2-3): DVKVTQSSRYLVKRTGEKVFLECVQDMDHENMFWYRQDPGLGLRLIYFSYDVKMKEKGDIPEGYSVSREKKERFSLILESASTNQTSMYLCASSEGGGAVIDTQYFGPGTRLTVL.

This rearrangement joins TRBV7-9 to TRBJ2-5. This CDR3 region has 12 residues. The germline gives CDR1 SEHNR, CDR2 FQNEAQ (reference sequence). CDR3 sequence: CASSLDWGTQYF.

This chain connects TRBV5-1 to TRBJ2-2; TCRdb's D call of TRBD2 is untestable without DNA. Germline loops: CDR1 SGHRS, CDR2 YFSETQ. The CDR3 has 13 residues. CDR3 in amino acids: CASSLTREGELFF.

The CDR3 loop reads CASGNTGGTDTQYF. J is TRBJ2-3 and V is TRBV5-1; without DNA, the TCRdb call of TRBD1 cannot be checked. The CDR3 has 14 residues. Germline V gene sequence: CDR1 SGHRS, CDR2 YFSETQ.

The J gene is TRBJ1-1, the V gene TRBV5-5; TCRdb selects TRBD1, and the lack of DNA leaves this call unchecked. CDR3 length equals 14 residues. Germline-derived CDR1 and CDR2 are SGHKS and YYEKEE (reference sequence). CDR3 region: CASSRSPGETEAFF.

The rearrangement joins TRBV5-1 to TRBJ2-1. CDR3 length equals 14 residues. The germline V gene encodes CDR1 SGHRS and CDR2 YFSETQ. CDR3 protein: CASSLDRQPNEQFF.

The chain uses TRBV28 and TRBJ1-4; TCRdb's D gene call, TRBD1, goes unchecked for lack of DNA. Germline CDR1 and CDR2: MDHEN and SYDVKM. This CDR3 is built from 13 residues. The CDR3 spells CASSLSLGGGLFF.

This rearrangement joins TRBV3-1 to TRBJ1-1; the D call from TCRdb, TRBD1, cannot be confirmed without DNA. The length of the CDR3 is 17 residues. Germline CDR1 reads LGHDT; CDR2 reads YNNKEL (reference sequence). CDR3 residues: CASSQEGSGNRITEAFF.

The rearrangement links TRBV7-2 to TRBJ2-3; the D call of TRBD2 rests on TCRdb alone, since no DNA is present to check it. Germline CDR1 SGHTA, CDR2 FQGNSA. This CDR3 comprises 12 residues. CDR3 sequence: CASIGWAYTQYF.

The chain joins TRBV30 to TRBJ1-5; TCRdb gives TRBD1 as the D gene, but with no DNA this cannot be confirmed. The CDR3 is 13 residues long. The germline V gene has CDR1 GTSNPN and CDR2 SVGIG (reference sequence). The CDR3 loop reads CAWSLAGNQPQHF.

The CDR3 loop reads CASSREKKAFF. The V gene is TRBV5-8, the J gene TRBJ1-1. This CDR3 comprises 11 residues. In germline, CDR1 is SGHTS, CDR2 YDEGEE.